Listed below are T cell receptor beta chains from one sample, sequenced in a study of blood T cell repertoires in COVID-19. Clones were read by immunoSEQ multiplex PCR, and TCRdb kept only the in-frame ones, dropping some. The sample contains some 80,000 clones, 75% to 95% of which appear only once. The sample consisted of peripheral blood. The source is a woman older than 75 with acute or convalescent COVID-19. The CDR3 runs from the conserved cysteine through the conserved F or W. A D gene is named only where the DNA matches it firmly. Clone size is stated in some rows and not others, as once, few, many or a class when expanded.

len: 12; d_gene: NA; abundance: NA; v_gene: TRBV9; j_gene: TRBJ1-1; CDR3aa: CASSVPGREAFF; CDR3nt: TGTGCCAGCAGCGTCCCCGGCAGGGAAGCTTTCTTT
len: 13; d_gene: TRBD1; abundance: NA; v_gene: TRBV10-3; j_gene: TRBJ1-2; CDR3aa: CAISDAQGHGYTF; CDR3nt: TGTGCCATCAGTGATGCACAGGGGCATGGCTACACCTTC
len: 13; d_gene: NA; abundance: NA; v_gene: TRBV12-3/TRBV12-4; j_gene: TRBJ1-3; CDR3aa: CASSTGVGNTIYF; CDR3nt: TGTGCCAGCAGTACGGGGGTTGGAAACACCATATATTTT
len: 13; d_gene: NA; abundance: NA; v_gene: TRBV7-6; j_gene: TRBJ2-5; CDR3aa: CASSFGVWETQYF; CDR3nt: TGTGCCAGCAGCTTCGGGGTGTGGGAGACCCAGTACTTC
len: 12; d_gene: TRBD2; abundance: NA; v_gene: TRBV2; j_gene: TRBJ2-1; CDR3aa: CASRGLASGEFF; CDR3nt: TGTGCCAGCAGGGGACTAGCGTCGGGCGAATTCTTC
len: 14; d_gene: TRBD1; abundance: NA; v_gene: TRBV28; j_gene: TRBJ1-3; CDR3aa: CASSSRGLGNTIYF; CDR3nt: TGTGCCAGCAGTTCCAGGGGGCTTGGAAACACCATATATTTT
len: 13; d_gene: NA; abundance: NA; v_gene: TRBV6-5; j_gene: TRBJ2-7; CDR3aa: CASSYLQGYEQYF; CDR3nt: TGTGCCAGCAGTTACCTGCAGGGGTACGAGCAGTACTTC
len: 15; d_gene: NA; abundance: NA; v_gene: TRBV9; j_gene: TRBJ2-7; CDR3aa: CASSTRDTYSYEQYF; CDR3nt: TGTGCCAGCAGCACGAGAGACACGTACTCCTACGAGCAGTACTTC
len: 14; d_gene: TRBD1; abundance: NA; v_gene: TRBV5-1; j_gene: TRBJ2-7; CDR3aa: CASSGGQGTYEQYF; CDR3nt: TGCGCCAGCAGCGGGGGACAGGGAACCTACGAGCAGTACTTC
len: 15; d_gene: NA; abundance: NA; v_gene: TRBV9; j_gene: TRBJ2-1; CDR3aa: CASSVQTDPVGEQFF; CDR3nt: TGTGCCAGCAGCGTACAGACAGATCCCGTAGGTGAGCAGTTCTTC
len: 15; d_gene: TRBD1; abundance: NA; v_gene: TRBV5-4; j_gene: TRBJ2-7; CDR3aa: CASSQGGQGTYEQYF; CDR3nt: TGTGCCAGCAGTCAAGGCGGACAGGGGACCTACGAGCAGTACTTC
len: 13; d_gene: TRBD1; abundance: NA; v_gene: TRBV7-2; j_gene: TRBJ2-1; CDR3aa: CASSPGWDRVQFF; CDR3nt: TGTGCCAGCAGCCCAGGCTGGGACAGGGTACAGTTCTTC
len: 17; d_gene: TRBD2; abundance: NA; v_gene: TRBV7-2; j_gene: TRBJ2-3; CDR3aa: CASSSMYGLASTDTQYF; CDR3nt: TGTGCCAGCAGCTCAATGTATGGACTAGCCTCCACAGATACGCAGTATTTT
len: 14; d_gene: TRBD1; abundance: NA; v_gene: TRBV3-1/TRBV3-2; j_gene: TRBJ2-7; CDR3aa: CASSHRQGRYEQYF; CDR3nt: TGTGCCAGCAGCCACAGACAGGGCCGATACGAGCAGTACTTC
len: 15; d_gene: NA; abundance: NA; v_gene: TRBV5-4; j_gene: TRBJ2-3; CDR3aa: CASSIEVSSTDTQYF; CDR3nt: TGTGCCAGCAGCATTGAGGTCTCTAGCACAGATACGCAGTATTTT
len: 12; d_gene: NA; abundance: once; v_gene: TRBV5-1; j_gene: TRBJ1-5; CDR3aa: CASSSPQAARHF; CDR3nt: TGCGCCAGCAGCTCACCTCAGGCTGCAAGGCATTTT
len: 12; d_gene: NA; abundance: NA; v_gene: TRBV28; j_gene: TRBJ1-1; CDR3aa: CASSPTTVGAFF; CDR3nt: TGTGCCAGCAGTCCGACGACAGTTGGAGCTTTCTTT
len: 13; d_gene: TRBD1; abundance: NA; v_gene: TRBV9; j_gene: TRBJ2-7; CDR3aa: CASSVGTGLEQYF; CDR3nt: TGTGCCAGCAGCGTGGGGACAGGGCTCGAGCAGTACTTC
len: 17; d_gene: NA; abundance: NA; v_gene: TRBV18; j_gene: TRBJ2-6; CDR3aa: CASSRQRPTGGANVLTF; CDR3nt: TGTGCCAGCTCACGTCAGCGCCCCACCGGAGGGGCCAACGTCCTGACTTTC
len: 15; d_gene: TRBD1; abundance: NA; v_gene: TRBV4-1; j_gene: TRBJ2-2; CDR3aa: CASSQGGQGTGELFF; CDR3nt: TGCGCCAGCAGCCAAGGGGGACAGGGTACCGGGGAGCTGTTTTTT
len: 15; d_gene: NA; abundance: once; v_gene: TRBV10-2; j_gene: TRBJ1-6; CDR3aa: CASSDAPVYNSPLHF; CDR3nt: TGCGCCAGCAGTGACGCCCCAGTTTATAATTCACCCCTCCACTTT
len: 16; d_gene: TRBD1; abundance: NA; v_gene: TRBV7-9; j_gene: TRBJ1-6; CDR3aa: CASSLGGGAVGSPLHF; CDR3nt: TGTGCCAGCAGCTTAGGAGGGGGCGCGGTCGGTTCACCCCTCCACTTT
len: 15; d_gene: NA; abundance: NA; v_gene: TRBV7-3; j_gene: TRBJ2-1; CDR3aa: CASSLTRDYNNEQFF; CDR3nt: TGTGCCAGCAGCTTAACGCGGGATTACAACAATGAGCAGTTCTTC
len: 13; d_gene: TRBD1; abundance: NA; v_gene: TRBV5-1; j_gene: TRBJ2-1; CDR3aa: CASSLASGTGKFF; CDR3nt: TGCGCCAGCAGCTTGGCCTCAGGGACAGGGAAGTTCTTC
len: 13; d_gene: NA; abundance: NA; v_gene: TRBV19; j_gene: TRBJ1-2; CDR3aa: CASSMEGPDGYTF; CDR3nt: TGTGCCAGTAGTATGGAGGGACCCGATGGCTACACCTTC
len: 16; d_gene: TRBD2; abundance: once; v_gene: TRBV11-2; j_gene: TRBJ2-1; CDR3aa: CASSTRLAGGYNEQFF; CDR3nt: TGTGCCAGCAGCACCCGCCTAGCGGGGGGGTACAATGAGCAGTTCTTC
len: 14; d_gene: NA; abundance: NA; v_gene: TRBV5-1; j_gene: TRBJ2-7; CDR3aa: CASSLPSAAYEQYF; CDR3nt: TGCGCCAGCAGCTTGCCTAGCGCCGCCTACGAGCAGTACTTC
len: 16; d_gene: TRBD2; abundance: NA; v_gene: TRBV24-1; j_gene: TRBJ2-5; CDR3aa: CATSDLLAGVGETQYF; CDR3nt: TGTGCCACCAGTGATTTGTTAGCGGGAGTAGGGGAGACCCAGTACTTC
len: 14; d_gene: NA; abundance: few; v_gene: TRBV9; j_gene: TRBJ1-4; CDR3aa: CASSVSATNEKLFF; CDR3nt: TGTGCCAGCAGCGTTTCAGCAACTAATGAAAAACTGTTTTTT
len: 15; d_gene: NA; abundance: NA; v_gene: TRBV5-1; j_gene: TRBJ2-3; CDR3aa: CASSLGLDSTDTQYF; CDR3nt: TGCGCCAGCAGCTTGGGTCTAGATAGCACAGATACGCAGTATTTT
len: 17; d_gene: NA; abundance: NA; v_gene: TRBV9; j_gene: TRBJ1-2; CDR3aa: CASSSGAGKLANYGYTF; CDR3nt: TGTGCCAGCAGCTCTGGAGCGGGGAAGCTAGCTAACTATGGCTACACCTTC
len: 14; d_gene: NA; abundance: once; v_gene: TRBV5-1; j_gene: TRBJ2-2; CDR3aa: CASSLVSGAGELFF; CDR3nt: TGCGCCAGCAGCTTGGTATCGGGGGCCGGGGAGCTGTTTTTT
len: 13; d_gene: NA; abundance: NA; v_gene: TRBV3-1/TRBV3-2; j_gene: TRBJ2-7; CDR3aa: CASSQGAPSEQYF; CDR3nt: TGTGCCAGCAGCCAAGGGGCCCCCTCTGAGCAGTACTTC
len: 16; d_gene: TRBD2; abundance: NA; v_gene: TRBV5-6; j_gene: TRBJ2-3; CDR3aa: CASSFLFGGDGDTQYF; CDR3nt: TGTGCCAGCAGCTTCCTTTTCGGGGGGGACGGAGATACGCAGTATTTT
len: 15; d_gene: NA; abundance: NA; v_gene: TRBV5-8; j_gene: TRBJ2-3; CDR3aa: CASSLGLVTTDTQYF; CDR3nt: TGTGCCAGCAGCTTGGGACTAGTAACGACAGATACGCAGTATTTT